The 14 T cell receptor beta chains presented below share a single source sample, sequenced in a study of molecular identifiers for immune sequencing clone quantification. MiXCR was run by TCRdb on the PCR reads, yielding one entry per CDR3 protein. This table holds about 630,000 distinct CDR3 sequences, roughly 23% found once. Sequencing was performed on naive CD8+ T cells from blood, with Jurkat cell RNA spiked in. Subset here: FACS-sorted CD8+CD4-CCR7+CD45RA+ naive T cells. These receptors were obtained from a human donor in good health. Some libraries in this study had Jurkat cell RNA spiked in.

There are many counts of this clonotype. V usage is TRBV28 and J usage is TRBJ1-5; 7 bases line up with TRBD1. The CDR3 contains 18 residues. Germline trimming cut 5 bases from V and 2 bases from J; bases unmatched to any gene: 15. Germline V gene lookup returns CDR1 MDHEN and CDR2 SYDVKM. The CDR3 loop is CASSKQQGRGLGNQPQHF. Here the CDR3 DNA reads TGTGCCAGCAGTAAACAACAGGGGAGAGGGCTAGGCAATCAGCCCCAGCATTTT.

This chain's CDR3 is CASSLFVASTDTQYF. The CDR3 region has the DNA TGTGCCAGCAGTTTATTCGTAGCAAGCACAGATACGCAGTATTTT. The chain recombines TRBV27 with TRBJ2-3; D is ambiguous. Germline CDR1 MNHEY, CDR2 SMNVEV (reference sequence). V lost 1 base and J 0 bases, leaving 8 bases between the germline ends. This CDR3 comprises 15 residues.

This clonotype was recorded at least ten times. This chain's CDR3 is CASSENTEAFF. Here the CDR3 DNA reads TGCGCCAGCAGCGAGAACACTGAAGCTTTCTTT. This sequence joins TRBV5-1 and TRBJ1-1; D gene uncertain. Deletions cut 4 bases from V and 1 base from J, with 2 bases between. Germline-derived CDR1 and CDR2 are SGHRS and YFSETQ. CDR3 length: 11 residues. Complete variable domain (other parts from reference TRBV5-1 and TRBJ1-1): KAGVTQTPRYLIKTRGQQVTLSCSPISGHRSVSWYQQTPGQGLQFLFEYFSETQRNKGNFPGRFSGRQFSNSRSEMNVSTLELGDSALYLCASSENTEAFFGQGTRLTVV.

This clonotype came up a few times. The gene calls are TRBV29-1 and TRBJ1-2; tentatively, D is TRBD1 (5 bases). This CDR3 region has 13 residues. Germline CDR1 is SQVTM and CDR2 is ANQGSEA. V was cut by 3 bases and J by 8 bases, with 16 bases left in between. The chain's CDR3 is CSVDVQGREGYTF. CDR3 in DNA: TGCAGCGTTGATGTTCAGGGTAGGGAAGGCTACACCTTC.

A note on this clonotype: An end of the junction differs from the germline gene, which may be a read error. J is TRBJ2-7 and V is TRBV28; either TRBD1 or TRBD2 may fit D (6 bases each). CDR3 length: 15 residues. The germline CDR1 and CDR2 sequences are MDHEN and SYDVKM. The CDR3 spells CANSLVGGGGNEQYF. The CDR3 bases are TGTGCCAACAGTTTAGTGGGCGGAGGGGGGAACGAGCAGTACTTC.

V and J are TRBV19 and TRBJ1-5; 7 bases are a match to TRBD1. Per germline, CDR1 LNHDA and CDR2 SQIVND (reference sequence). The CDR3 spans 14 residues. After removal of 5 bases from V and 5 bases from J, the junction contained 6 bases not matched to a gene. The CDR3 spells CASSWGTDDQPQHF. In DNA, the CDR3 is TGTGCCAGTAGTTGGGGGACAGACGATCAGCCCCAGCATTTT. The variable domain in full, with the rest retrieved from reference TRBV19 and TRBJ1-5, is DGGITQSPKYLFRKEGQNVTLSCEQNLNHDAMYWYRQDPGQGLRLIYYSQIVNDFQKGDIAEGYSVSREKKESFPLTVTSAQKNPTAFYLCASSWGTDDQPQHFGDGTRLSIL.

This chain links TRBV2 with TRBJ2-7, with D perhaps TRBD2 (5 bases). The CDR3 spans 13 residues. V shed 3 bases and J shed 6 bases, with 12 bases lying between them. CDR1 is SNHLY, CDR2 FYNNEI, per germline. In DNA form, the CDR3 reads TGTGCCAGCAGTGACACGGGAAGCTGCGAGCAGTACTTC. It codes for CASSDTGSCEQYF.

The table lists this clonotype with many counts. V is TRBV29-1 and J is TRBJ2-2, with D possibly called TRBD1 or TRBD2 (5 bases each). Trimming took 4 bases from V and 2 from J, leaving 11 bases between them. The CDR3 covers 14 residues. Germline V gene sequence: CDR1 SQVTM, CDR2 ANQGSEA. As DNA, the CDR3 is TGCAGCGTTGGTGGGGGTACTAACACCGGGGAGCTGTTTTTT. Protein: CSVGGGTNTGELFF.

V gene TRBV5-1 combines with J gene TRBJ2-7; D might be TRBD1 (6 bases). Per the germline V gene, CDR1 is SGHRS and CDR2 is YFSETQ. The CDR3 covers 12 residues. Trimming left V 5 bases short and J 6 bases short, with 12 bases between. CDR3 bases: TGCGCCAGCAGGCGAACAGGGCTCGAGCAGTACTTC. Amino acids: CASRRTGLEQYF.

Remarks on this clonotype: A single base separates this from a much larger clone, so it may be a read error. The V and J genes are TRBV10-3 and TRBJ2-5; TRBD1 agrees at 10 bases. The CDR3 consists of 15 residues. Trimming removed 3 bases from V and 4 bases from J; junction bases left unmatched: 5. Germline V gene data show CDR1 as ENHRY and CDR2 as SYGVKD. In DNA form, the CDR3 reads TGTGCCATCAGTGAAAAAAGGACAGGGGGAGAGACCCAGTACTTC. The encoded protein is CAISEKRTGGETQYF.

This clonotype was detected only once. A much larger clone lies a single base off, so this may be a read error. A read error is likely, as this CDR3 ends without the conserved phenylalanine or tryptophan. The gene calls are TRBV29-1 and TRBJ2-7; D possibly matches TRBD1 or TRBD2 (5 bases each). The length of the CDR3 is 13 residues. Germline CDR1 reads SQVTM; CDR2 reads ANQGSEA. V was clipped by 6 bases and J by 1 base, with 13 bases between them. The CDR3 DNA reads TGCAGCGTAATTTCGGGACGGTCCTACGAGCAGTACCTC. Translated: CSVISGRSYEQYL.

The genes are TRBV4-3 and TRBJ1-3; no firm D call. The CDR3 is made up of 15 amino acids. V shed 4 bases and J shed 3 bases, with 13 bases lying between them. Per the germline V gene, CDR1 is LGHNA and CDR2 is YSLEER. DNA for the CDR3: TGCGCCAGCAGCCTCGGGCAGAACATTGGAAACACCATATATTTT. This codes for CASSLGQNIGNTIYF.

This clonotype was counted at least ten times. The CDR3 DNA sequence: TGTGCCAGCAGCCCAGACGCCCCAGGGTATGGCAATCAGCCCCAGCATTTT. Translation: CASSPDAPGYGNQPQHF. This rearrangement joins TRBV7-6 to TRBJ1-5; D may be TRBD1 (5 bases). The V gene lost 5 bases and the J gene lost 2 bases, with 19 bases spanning the gap. This CDR3 region has 17 residues. Germline values: CDR1 SGHVS, CDR2 FNYEAQ. The full variable domain, its missing parts supplied by reference TRBV7-6 and TRBJ1-5, is GAGVSQSPRYKVTKRGQDVALRCDPISGHVSLYWYRQALGQGPEFLTYFNYEAQQDKSGLPNDRFSAERPEGSISTLTIQRTEQRDSAMYRCASSPDAPGYGNQPQHFGDGTRLSIL.

This clonotype was counted between two and nine times. This sequence joins TRBV20-1 and TRBJ2-7, with D unclear. This CDR3 has 14 amino acids. Germline-derived CDR1 and CDR2 are DFQATT and SNEGSKA (reference sequence). V was trimmed by 1 base and J by 0 bases, leaving 10 bases between them. CDR3 in amino acids: CSARVPHNSYEQYF. Here the CDR3 DNA reads TGCAGTGCTAGAGTACCGCACAACTCCTACGAGCAGTACTTC.